Below are 20 T cell receptor beta chains sequenced from a single sample in a study of post-analysis software for immune sequencing data (dated by TCRdb to about 2015). General findings and caveats noted by the study authors: Patients showed significantly higher frequencies than controls for about 5 TRBV segments, among them TRBV5-6, TRBV5-1 and TRBV20-1.

Library prep was done by PCR. The sample was run on an Illumina HiSeq 2500. To reduce PCR and sequencing biases, unique molecular identifiers were incorporated into the TCR beta cDNA libraries. TCRdb applied fastp at Q25 and MiXCR to the public reads, then kept only in-frame beta chains. Rows with one shared CDR3 protein collapse into an entry with the most common genes and DNA. Recorded for this sample are 450,000 to 650,000 distinct CDR3 sequences; 40% to 50% of them occurred a single time. Jointly, the top ten make up more than 1.5% of the sample. No antigens are known for them. The sequencing input was blood. These receptors all come from a girl between 10 and 17 years old with multiple sclerosis.

This rearrangement joins TRBV2 to TRBJ2-1; a possible D gene is TRBD1 (6 bases). V lost 7 bases, J lost 1 base, and 20 bases lay in between. Germline V CDR1 and CDR2: SNHLY, FYNNEI. This CDR3 is 17 amino acids long. In DNA, the CDR3 is TGTGCCAGCACTGGGACAAACCTCCCGAGGTCCTACAATGAGCAGTTCTTC. It yields the protein CASTGTNLPRSYNEQFF. The variable domain in full, completed from reference TRBV2 and TRBJ2-1, reads EPEVTQTPSHQVTQMGQEVILRCVPISNHLYFYWYRQILGQKVEFLVSFYNNEISEKSEIFDDQFSVERPDGSNFTLKIRSTKLEDSAMYFCASTGTNLPRSYNEQFFGPGTRLTVL.

This rearrangement joins TRBV12-3 or TRBV12-4 to TRBJ2-5; TRBD1 matches 8 bases. The J call may be in error: the DNA end matches TRBJ2-7 better. The CDR3 is made up of 13 amino acids. CDR3 region: CASSLRGRVEQYF. CDR3 DNA sequence: TGTGCCAGCAGTCTCAGGGGGCGCGTCGAGCAGTACTTC.

This clonotype was picked up one time. The chain recombines TRBV4-1 with TRBJ2-3; tentatively, D is TRBD1 (5 bases). The germline V and J ends were trimmed by 4 bases and 3 bases, with 17 bases remaining between them. Germline V gene data show CDR1 as MGHRA and CDR2 as YSYEKL. The CDR3 is 16 amino acids. DNA of the CDR3: TGCGCCAGCAGCCCCCCGCAGGGTGGAAGAACAGATACGCAGTATTTT. Encoded protein: CASSPPQGGRTDTQYF.

This clonotype came up a few times. This CDR3 reads CASSHRVDKAKNIQYF. The CDR3 nucleotides are TGTGCCAGCAGTCACAGGGTGGATAAAGCCAAAAACATTCAGTACTTC. The chain is built from TRBV6-5 and TRBJ2-4; weak D call: TRBD1 (6 bases). Trimming stripped 5 bases from V and 0 bases from J, with 14 bases between. The CDR3 spans 16 residues. Germline loops: CDR1 MNHEY, CDR2 SVGAGI.

This clonotype turned up a few times. This rearrangement joins TRBV6-5 to TRBJ1-2; D gene ambiguous. The CDR3 spans 15 residues. Germline CDR1 reads MNHEY; CDR2 reads SVGAGI. Trimming removed 0 bases from V and 4 bases from J, with 12 bases in between. The CDR3 reads CASSYSKGSFYGYTF. The CDR3 DNA is TGTGCCAGCAGTTACTCTAAAGGCAGCTTCTATGGCTACACCTTC.

This clonotype was picked up one time. The chain has TRBV12-3 or TRBV12-4 and TRBJ2-7, with 9 bases lining up with TRBD1. J lost 7 bases, V lost 5 bases, and 6 bases had no gene match. There are 13 residues in the CDR3. CDR3 sequence: CASSPRQGGEQYF. The CDR3 region has the DNA TGTGCCAGCAGTCCCCGACAGGGGGGAGAGCAGTACTTC.

The chain joins TRBV12-3 or TRBV12-4 to TRBJ1-6; D remains ambiguous. The CDR3 is made up of 14 amino acids. V lost 2 bases and J lost 6, with 8 bases in between. The CDR3 DNA reads TGTGCCAGCAGTTTACGGGGATCTAATTCACCCCTCCACTTT. This sequence encodes CASSLRGSNSPLHF.

Notes on this clonotype: A single base separates this from a much larger clone, so it may be a read error. The rearrangement links TRBV5-1 to TRBJ1-2, with a weak D call TRBD1 (6 bases). The CDR3 has 14 residues. V was shortened by 0 bases and J by 9 bases, with 15 bases between the two germline ends. Germline CDR1 is SGHRS and CDR2 is YFSETQ. CDR3 sequence: CASSLEWGADSYTF. CDR3 nucleotide sequence: TGCGCCAGCAGCTTGGAGTGGGGGGCGGACAGCTACACCTTC.

The V gene is TRBV30, the J gene TRBJ2-1; D is uncertain. Germline CDR1 reads GTSNPN; CDR2 reads SVGIG (reference sequence). V dropped 3 bases and J dropped 2 bases, with 11 bases sitting between them. The CDR3 has 14 amino acids. The CDR3 DNA follows: TGTGCCTGGAGAAGGGATTCCACCTACAATGAGCAGTTCTTC. Translating it yields CAWRRDSTYNEQFF.

This sequence joins TRBV7-6 and TRBJ2-2, with 11 bases aligning to TRBD2. Trimming removed 5 bases from V and 7 bases from J; junction bases left unmatched: 12. Germline V CDR1 and CDR2: SGHVS, FNYEAQ. This CDR3 is 17 amino acids long. In DNA form, the CDR3 reads TGTGCCAGCAGCGCTAGCCCGGCTAGCGGGAGGAGCGGGGAGCTGTTTTTT. It is translated as CASSASPASGRSGELFF.

J is TRBJ2-1 and V is TRBV7-9, with no clear D. V lost 6 bases and J 7 bases, leaving 13 bases between the germline ends. Germline CDR1 is SEHNR and CDR2 is FQNEAQ (reference sequence). The CDR3 is made up of 13 amino acids. The CDR3 DNA sequence: TGTGCCAGCAGTCACGCGACCCTAAATGAGCAGTTCTTC. This gives the protein CASSHATLNEQFF.

This clonotype was seen a single time. The chain recombines TRBV27 with TRBJ2-7; D is perhaps TRBD1 (5 bases). CDR3 length: 17 residues. The germline CDR1 and CDR2 sequences are MNHEY and SMNVEV (reference sequence). The V and J ends lost 6 bases and 6 bases respectively, with 27 bases between them. The CDR3 DNA reads TGTGCCAGCAGCCCTTTTCCCCATCTGGGGCTAAGAGGCGAGCAGTACTTC. Translation gives CASSPFPHLGLRGEQYF.

The chain has TRBV20-1 and TRBJ1-5, with D unresolved. The CDR3 covers 12 residues. Germline V gives CDR1 DFQATT, CDR2 SNEGSKA (reference sequence). Trimming cost V 5 bases and J 4 bases, with 9 bases left between them. This CDR3 is CSARRSNQPQHF. The CDR3 DNA sequence: TGCAGTGCTCGCAGATCAAATCAGCCCCAGCATTTT.

As for this clonotype: The junction shows a germline mismatch at one end, possibly a read error. The V call is TRBV6-6, the J call TRBJ1-4; D may be TRBD1 (6 bases). This CDR3 is built from 14 residues. Germline V lookup: CDR1 MNHNY, CDR2 SVGAGI (reference sequence). The CDR3 DNA reads TGTGCCAGCAGTTACGCCGAAGGGGGTGAAAAACCGTTTTTT. Its protein product is CASSYAEGGEKPFF.

This clonotype was found a few times. The chain recombines TRBV3-1 with TRBJ2-7; no definite D call. Germline assignment: CDR1 LGHDT and CDR2 YNNKEL (reference sequence). The CDR3 loop spans 14 amino acids. V was trimmed by 2 bases and J by 0 bases, leaving 8 bases between them. Here the CDR3 reads CASSQSKSSYEQYF. The CDR3 DNA follows: TGTGCCAGCAGCCAATCAAAGAGCTCCTACGAGCAGTACTTC.

The sample holds a few counts of this clonotype. The chain couples TRBV7-2 to TRBJ2-1; TRBD1 agrees at 7 bases. The germline gives CDR1 SGHTA, CDR2 FQGNSA. The CDR3 is made up of 14 amino acids. The V gene end was trimmed by 5 bases and the J gene end by 3 bases; junction bases not matched to a gene: 4. For the CDR3, the DNA is TGTGCCAGCAGCCGCAACAGGGGCTACAATGAGCAGTTCTTC. It translates to CASSRNRGYNEQFF.

The rearrangement links TRBV12-3 or TRBV12-4 to TRBJ1-5; a weak D match, TRBD1 (6 bases). V was cut by 5 bases and J by 5 bases, with 16 bases left in between. This CDR3 region has 15 residues. Here the CDR3 DNA reads TGTGCCAGCAGTCTGACAGGTATGATCTATCAGCCCCAGCATTTT. Protein: CASSLTGMIYQPQHF.

This clonotype was seen only once. V usage is TRBV25-1 and J usage is TRBJ2-2, with a tentative D call TRBD1 (6 bases). This CDR3 comprises 12 residues. Trimming removed 1 base from V and 16 bases from J, with 13 bases in between. Germline V lookup: CDR1 MGHDK, CDR2 SYGVNS. Here the CDR3 reads CASSELKGERFF. The CDR3 DNA is TGTGCCAGCAGTGAATTGAAGGGGGAACGGTTTTTT.

V is TRBV5-1 and J is TRBJ2-5, with TRBD2 matching over 7 bases. The germline V gene encodes CDR1 SGHRS and CDR2 YFSETQ. The CDR3 has 16 residues. The V gene end was trimmed by 0 bases and the J gene end by 2 bases; junction bases not matched to a gene: 7. In DNA, the CDR3 is TGCGCCAGCAGCTTGGAGGAGACTAGCATTCAAGAGACCCAGTACTTC. Protein: CASSLEETSIQETQYF.

This rearrangement joins TRBV20-1 to TRBJ2-3; the match to TRBD2 covers 11 bases. Germline CDR1 is DFQATT and CDR2 is SNEGSKA (reference sequence). Trimming at V came to 2 bases and at J to 7 bases, leaving 5 bases not matched to a gene. There are 14 residues in the CDR3. The CDR3 spells CSARLAGGGYTQYF. CDR3 sequence (DNA): TGCAGTGCTAGACTAGCGGGAGGCGGGTATACGCAGTATTTT.